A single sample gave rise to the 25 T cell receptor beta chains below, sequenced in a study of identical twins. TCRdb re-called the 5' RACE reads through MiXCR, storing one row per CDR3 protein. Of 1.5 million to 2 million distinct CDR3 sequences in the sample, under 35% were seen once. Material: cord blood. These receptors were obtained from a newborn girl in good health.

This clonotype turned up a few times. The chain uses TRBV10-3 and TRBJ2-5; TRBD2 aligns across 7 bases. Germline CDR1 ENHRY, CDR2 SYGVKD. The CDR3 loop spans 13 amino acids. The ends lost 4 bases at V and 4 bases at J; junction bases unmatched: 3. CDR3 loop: CAISAREGETQYF. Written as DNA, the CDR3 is TGTGCCATCAGTGCCAGGGAGGGAGAGACCCAGTACTTC.

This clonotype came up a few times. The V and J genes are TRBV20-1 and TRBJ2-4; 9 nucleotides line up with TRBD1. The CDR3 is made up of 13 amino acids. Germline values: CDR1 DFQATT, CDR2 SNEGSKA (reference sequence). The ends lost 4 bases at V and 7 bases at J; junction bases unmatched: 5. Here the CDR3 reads CSATDRGVNIQYF. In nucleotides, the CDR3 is TGCAGTGCTACCGACAGGGGGGTTAACATTCAGTACTTC.

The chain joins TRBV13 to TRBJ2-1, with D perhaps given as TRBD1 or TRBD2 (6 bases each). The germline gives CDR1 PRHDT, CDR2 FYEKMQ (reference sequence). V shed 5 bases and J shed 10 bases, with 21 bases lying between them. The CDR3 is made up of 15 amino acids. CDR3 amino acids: CASSNRGPKIKEQFF. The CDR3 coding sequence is TGTGCCAGCAGCAATCGGGGGCCGAAAATAAAAGAGCAGTTCTTC.

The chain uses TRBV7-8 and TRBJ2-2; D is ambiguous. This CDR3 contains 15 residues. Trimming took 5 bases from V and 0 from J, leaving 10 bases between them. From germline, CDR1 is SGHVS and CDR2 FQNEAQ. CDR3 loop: CASSLHRTNTGELFF. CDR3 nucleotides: TGTGCCAGCAGCCTTCATCGGACGAACACCGGGGAGCTGTTTTTT.

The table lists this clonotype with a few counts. This CDR3 is CASSLALGLRTSTDTQYF. In DNA form, the CDR3 reads TGTGCCAGCAGCTTAGCGCTAGGACTCCGAACTAGCACAGATACGCAGTATTTT. The genes are TRBV7-2 and TRBJ2-3; D possibly corresponds to TRBD2 (5 bases). The V end was cut by 0 bases, the J end by 0 bases, with 16 bases between. Germline CDR1 reads SGHTA; CDR2 reads FQGNSA. This CDR3 has 18 residues.

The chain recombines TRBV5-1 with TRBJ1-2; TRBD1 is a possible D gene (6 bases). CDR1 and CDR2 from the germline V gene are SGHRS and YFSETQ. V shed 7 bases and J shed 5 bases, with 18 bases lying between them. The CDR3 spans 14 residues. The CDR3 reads CASAFSQGWYGYTF. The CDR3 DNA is TGCGCCAGCGCCTTTTCGCAGGGGTGGTATGGCTACACCTTC.

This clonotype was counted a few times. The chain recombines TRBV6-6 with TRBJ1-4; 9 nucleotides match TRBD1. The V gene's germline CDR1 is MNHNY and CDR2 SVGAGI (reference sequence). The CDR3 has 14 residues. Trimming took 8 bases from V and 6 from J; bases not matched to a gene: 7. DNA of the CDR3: TGTGCCAGCCTCGACAGGGGGGGGGATGAAAAACTGTTTTTT. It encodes CASLDRGGDEKLFF.

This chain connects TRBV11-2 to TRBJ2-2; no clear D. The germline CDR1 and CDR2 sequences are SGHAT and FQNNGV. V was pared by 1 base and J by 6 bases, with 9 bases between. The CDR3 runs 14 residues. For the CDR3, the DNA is TGTGCCAGCAGCTTAGTTATTGGGGCCGGGGAGCTGTTTTTT. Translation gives CASSLVIGAGELFF.

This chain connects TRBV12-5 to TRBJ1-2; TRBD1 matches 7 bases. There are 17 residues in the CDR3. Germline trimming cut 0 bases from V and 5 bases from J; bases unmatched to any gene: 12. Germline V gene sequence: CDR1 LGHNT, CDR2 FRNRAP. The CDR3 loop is CASGLVPSPGTVYGYTF. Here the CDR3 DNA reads TGTGCTAGTGGTTTGGTACCCTCCCCCGGGACAGTGTATGGCTACACCTTC.

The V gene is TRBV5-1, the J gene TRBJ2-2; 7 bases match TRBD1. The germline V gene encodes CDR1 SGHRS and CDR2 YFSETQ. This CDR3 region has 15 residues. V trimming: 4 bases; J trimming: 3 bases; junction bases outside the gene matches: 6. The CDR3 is CASSPQGSDTGELFF. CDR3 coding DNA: TGCGCCAGCAGCCCACAGGGGTCGGACACCGGGGAGCTGTTTTTT.

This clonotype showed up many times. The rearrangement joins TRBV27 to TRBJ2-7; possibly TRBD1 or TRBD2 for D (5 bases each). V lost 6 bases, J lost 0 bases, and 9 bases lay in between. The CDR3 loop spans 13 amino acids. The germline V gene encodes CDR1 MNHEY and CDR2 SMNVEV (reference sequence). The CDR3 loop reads CASRGPSSYEQYF. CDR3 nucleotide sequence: TGTGCCAGCAGGGGACCAAGCTCCTACGAGCAGTACTTC.

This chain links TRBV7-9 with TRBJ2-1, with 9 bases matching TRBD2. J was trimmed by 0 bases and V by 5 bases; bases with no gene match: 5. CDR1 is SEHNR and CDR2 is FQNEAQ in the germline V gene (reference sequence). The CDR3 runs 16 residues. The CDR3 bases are TGTGCCAGCAGCACATTTAGCGGGAGCTCCTACAATGAGCAGTTCTTC. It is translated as CASSTFSGSSYNEQFF.

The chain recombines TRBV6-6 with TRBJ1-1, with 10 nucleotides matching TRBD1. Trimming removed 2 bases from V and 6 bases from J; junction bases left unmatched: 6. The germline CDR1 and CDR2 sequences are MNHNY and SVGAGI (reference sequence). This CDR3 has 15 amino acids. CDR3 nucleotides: TGTGCCAGCAGTTACCCCGGACAGGGGGACGCTGAAGCTTTCTTT. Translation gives CASSYPGQGDAEAFF.

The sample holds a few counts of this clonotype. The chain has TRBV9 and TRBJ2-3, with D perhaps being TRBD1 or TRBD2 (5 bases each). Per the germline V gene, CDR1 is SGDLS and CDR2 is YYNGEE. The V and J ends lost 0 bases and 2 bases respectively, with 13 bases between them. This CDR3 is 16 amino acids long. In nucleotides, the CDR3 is TGTGCCAGCAGCGTAGCTCCCGGGGCGACCACAGATACGCAGTATTTT. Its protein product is CASSVAPGATTDTQYF.

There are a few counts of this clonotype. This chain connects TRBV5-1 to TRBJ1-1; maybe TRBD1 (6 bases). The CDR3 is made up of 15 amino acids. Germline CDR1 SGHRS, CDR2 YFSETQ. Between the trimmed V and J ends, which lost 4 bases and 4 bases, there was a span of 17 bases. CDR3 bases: TGCGCCAGCAGCCCGGCCCTACAGGGTGCCACTGAAGCTTTCTTT. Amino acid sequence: CASSPALQGATEAFF.

In DNA form, the CDR3 reads TGTGCCAGCAGTTCCAACGGACCCTCCTCTGGAAACACCATATATTTT. Its translation: CASSSNGPSSGNTIYF. This chain joins TRBV6-5 and TRBJ1-3; D ambiguous. Trimming pared 4 bases from V and 0 bases from J, leaving 13 bases between. This CDR3 comprises 16 residues. Germline CDR1 and CDR2: MNHEY and SVGAGI.

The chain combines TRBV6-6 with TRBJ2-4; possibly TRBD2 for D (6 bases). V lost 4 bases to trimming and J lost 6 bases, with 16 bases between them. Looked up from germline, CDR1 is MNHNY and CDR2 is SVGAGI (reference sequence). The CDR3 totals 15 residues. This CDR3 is CASSSRGRRGNIQYF. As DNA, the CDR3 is TGTGCCAGCAGTTCCCGGGGACGGCGGGGAAACATTCAGTACTTC.

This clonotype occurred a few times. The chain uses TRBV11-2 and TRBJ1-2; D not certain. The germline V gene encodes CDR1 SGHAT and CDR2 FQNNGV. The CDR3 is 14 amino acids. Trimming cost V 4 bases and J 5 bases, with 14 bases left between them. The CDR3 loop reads CASSSGGYPYGYTF. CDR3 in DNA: TGTGCCAGCAGCTCGGGAGGCTACCCTTATGGCTACACCTTC.

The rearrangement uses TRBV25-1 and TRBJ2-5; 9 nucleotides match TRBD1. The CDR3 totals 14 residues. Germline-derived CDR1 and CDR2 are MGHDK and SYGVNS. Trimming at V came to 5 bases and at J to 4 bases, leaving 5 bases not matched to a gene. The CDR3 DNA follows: TGTGCCAGCAGTCCCTGGGGACAGGGAGAGACCCAGTACTTC. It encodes CASSPWGQGETQYF.

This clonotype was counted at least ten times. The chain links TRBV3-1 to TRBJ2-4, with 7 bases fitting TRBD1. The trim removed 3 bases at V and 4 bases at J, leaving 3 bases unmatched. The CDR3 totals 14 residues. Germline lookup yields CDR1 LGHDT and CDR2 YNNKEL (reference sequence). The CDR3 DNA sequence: TGTGCCAGCAGCCAGGGACAGCTTAAAAACATTCAGTACTTC. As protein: CASSQGQLKNIQYF.

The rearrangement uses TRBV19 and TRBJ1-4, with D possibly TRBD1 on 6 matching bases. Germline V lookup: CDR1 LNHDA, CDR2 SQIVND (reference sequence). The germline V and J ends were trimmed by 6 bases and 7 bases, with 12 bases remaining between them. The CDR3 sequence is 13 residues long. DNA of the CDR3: TGTGCCAGTAGCAACAGGGCGGGTGAAAAACTGTTTTTT. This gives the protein CASSNRAGEKLFF. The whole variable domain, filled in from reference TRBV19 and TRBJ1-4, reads DGGITQSPKYLFRKEGQNVTLSCEQNLNHDAMYWYRQDPGQGLRLIYYSQIVNDFQKGDIAEGYSVSREKKESFPLTVTSAQKNPTAFYLCASSNRAGEKLFFGSGTQLSVL.

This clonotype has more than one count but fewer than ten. The CDR3 DNA sequence: TGCAGTGCTAGCGGCGGGGGGGTGGACTACGAGCAGTACTTC. Its protein product is CSASGGGVDYEQYF. This sequence joins TRBV20-1 and TRBJ2-7; 9 positions agree with TRBD2. The germline V gene encodes CDR1 DFQATT and CDR2 SNEGSKA (reference sequence). V lost 3 bases, J lost 3 bases, and 6 bases stayed unmatched. The CDR3 is 14 amino acids.

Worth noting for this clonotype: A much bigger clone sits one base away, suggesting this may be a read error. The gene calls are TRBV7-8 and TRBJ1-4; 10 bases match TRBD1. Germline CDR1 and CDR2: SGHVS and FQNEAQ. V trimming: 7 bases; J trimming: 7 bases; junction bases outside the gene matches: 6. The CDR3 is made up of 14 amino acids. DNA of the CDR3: TGTGCCAGCAACGGGAGGGACAGGGGTGAAAAACTGTTTTTT. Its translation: CASNGRDRGEKLFF.

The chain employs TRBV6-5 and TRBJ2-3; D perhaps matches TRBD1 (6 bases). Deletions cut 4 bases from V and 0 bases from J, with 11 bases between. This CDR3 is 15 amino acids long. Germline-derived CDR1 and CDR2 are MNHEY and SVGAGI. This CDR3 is CASSFFQGSTDTQYF. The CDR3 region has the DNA TGTGCCAGCAGTTTCTTCCAGGGGAGCACAGATACGCAGTATTTT.

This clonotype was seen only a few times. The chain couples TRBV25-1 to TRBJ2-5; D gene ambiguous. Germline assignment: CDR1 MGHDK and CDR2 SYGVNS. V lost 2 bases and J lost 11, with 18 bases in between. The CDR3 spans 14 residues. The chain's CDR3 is CASSESRSFNEQYF. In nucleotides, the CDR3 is TGTGCCAGCAGTGAAAGTAGGAGCTTTAATGAGCAGTACTTC.